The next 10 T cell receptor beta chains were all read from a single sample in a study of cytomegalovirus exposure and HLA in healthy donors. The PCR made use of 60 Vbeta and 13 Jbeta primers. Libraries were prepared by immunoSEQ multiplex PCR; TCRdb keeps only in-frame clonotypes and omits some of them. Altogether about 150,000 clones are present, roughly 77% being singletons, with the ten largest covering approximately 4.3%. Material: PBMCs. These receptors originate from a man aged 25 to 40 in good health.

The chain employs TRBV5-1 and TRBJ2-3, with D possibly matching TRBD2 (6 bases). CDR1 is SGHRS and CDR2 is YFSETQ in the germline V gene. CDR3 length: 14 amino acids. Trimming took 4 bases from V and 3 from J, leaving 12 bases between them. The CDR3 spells CASSPTEGTDTQYF. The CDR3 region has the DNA TGCGCCAGCAGCCCCACGGAGGGAACAGATACGCAGTATTTT.

The CDR3 region is CASSQDSGSDTGELFF. The CDR3 region has the DNA TGCGCCAGCAGCCAAGACAGCGGGAGCGACACCGGGGAGCTGTTTTTT. The chain has TRBV4-1 and TRBJ2-2, with 8 bases aligning to TRBD2. In germline, CDR1 is MGHRA, CDR2 YSYEKL. The CDR3 is 16 amino acids. V dropped 0 bases and J dropped 3; count of bases not matched to a gene: 3.

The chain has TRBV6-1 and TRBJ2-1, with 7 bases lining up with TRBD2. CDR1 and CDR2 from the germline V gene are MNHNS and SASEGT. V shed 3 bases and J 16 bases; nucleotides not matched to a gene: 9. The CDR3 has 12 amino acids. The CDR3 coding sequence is TGTGCCAGCAGTGAGGGAGGGAGGAGCGATTTCTTC. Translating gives CASSEGGRSDFF.

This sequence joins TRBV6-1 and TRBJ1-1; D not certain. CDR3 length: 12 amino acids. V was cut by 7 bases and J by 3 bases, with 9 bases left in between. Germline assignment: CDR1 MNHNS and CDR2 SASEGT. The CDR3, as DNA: TGTGCCAGCACGGGGTCCTACACTGAAGCTTTCTTT. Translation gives CASTGSYTEAFF.

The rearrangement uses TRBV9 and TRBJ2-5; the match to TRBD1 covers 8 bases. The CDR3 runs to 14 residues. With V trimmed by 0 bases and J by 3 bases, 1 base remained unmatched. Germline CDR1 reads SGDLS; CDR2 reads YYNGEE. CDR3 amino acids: CASSVGTGKETQYF. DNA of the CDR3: TGTGCCAGCAGCGTAGGGACAGGGAAAGAGACCCAGTACTTC.

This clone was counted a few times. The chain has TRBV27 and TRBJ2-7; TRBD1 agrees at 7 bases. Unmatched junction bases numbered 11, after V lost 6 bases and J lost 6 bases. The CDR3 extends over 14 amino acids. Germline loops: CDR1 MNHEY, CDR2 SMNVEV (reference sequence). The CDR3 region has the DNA TGTGCCAGCAGCCCGCCGGGACAGCTTTCCGAGCAGTACTTC. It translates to CASSPPGQLSEQYF.

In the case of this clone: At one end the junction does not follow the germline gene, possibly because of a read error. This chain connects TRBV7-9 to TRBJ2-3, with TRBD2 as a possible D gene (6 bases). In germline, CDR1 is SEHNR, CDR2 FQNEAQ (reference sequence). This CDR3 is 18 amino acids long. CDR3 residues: CSSSLASRVAASTDTQYF. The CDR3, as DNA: TGTTCCAGCAGCTTAGCCAGCCGGGTAGCGGCTAGCACAGATACGCAGTATTTT.

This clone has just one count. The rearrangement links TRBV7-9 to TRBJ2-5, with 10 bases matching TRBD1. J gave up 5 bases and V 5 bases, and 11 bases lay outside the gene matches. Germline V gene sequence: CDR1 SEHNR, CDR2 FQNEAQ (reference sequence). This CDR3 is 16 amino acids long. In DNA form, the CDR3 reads TGTGCCAGCAGCCCTTTGGGGGACAGGGGCCGGGAGACCCAGTACTTC. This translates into CASSPLGDRGRETQYF.

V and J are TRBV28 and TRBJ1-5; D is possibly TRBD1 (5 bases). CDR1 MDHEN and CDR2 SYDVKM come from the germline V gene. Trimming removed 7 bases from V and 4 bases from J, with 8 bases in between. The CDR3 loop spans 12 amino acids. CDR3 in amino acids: CASKAGNQPQHF. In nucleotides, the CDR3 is TGTGCCAGCAAGGCAGGGAATCAGCCCCAGCATTTT. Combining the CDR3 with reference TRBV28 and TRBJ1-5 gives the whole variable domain DVKVTQSSRYLVKRTGEKVFLECVQDMDHENMFWYRQDPGLGLRLIYFSYDVKMKEKGDIPEGYSVSREKKERFSLILESASTNQTSMYLCASKAGNQPQHFGDGTRLSIL.

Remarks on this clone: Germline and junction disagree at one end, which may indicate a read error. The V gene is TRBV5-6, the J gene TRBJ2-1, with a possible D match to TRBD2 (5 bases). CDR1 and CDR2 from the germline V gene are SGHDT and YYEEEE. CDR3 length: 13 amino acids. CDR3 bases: TGTGCCAGCAGCGGAATTACTAGTAATGGGCAGTTCTTC. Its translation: CASSGITSNGQFF.